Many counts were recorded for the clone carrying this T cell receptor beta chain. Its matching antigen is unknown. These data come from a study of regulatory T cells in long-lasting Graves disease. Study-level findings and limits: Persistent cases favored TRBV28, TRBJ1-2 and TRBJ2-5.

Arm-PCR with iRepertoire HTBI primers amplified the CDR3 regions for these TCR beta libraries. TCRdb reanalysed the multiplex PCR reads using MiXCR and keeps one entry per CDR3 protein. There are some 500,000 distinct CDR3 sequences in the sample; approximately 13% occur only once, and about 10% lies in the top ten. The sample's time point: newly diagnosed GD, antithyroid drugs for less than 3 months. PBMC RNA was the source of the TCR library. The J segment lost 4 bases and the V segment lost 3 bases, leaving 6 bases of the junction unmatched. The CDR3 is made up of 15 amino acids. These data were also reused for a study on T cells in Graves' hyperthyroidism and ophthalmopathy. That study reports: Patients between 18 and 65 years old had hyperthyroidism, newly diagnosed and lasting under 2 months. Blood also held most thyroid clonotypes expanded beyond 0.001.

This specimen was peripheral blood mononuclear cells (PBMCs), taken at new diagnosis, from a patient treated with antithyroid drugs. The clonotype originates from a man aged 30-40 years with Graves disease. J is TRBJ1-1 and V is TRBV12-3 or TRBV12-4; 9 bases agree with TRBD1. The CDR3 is CASSLGQGWPTEAFF. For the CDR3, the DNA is TGTGCCAGCAGTTTGGGACAGGGCTGGCCCACTGAAGCTTTCTTT.